The next 18 T cell receptor beta chains were all read from a single sample in a study of Ad26.COV2.S vaccination and SARS-CoV-2 variants. Treatment specified: 19 received Ad26.COV2.S at low or high dose, single or two shots; several received placebo; per-sample allocation not given. Samples analyzed were those drawn on day 63 after the first vaccine or placebo injection. Profiling relied on immunoSEQ multiplex PCR, and the TCRdb table lists in-frame clones only, not all of them. This sample has some 300,000 clones, with about 86% found just once. The source was peripheral blood, collected in a trial of Ad26.COV2.S vaccine versus placebo. The receptors were sampled from a person between 18 and 65 years old who received the Ad26.COV2.S COVID-19 vaccine or a placebo.

The J gene is TRBJ1-5, the V gene TRBV6-2 or TRBV6-3, with no clear D. Trimming removed 2 bases at V and 7 bases at J, with 12 bases between. The CDR3 has 14 residues. Germline V gene data show CDR1 as MNHEY and CDR2 as SVGEGT. CDR3 sequence: CASSYRGLGQPQHF. CDR3 sequence (DNA): TGTGCCAGCAGTTACAGAGGGTTGGGCCAGCCCCAGCATTTT.

CDR3 protein: CASTRCSGSSYEQYF. For the CDR3, the DNA is TGTGCCAGTACCAGGTGCAGCGGTAGCTCCTACGAGCAGTACTTC. The chain carries TRBV21-1 and TRBJ2-7; TRBD2, the table's D call, lacks a check against the DNA. TRBV21-1 is labeled a pseudogene. The CDR3 length is 15 residues.

The V gene is TRBV19, the J gene TRBJ1-2; D gene ambiguous. Between the trimmed V and J ends, which lost 2 bases and 0 bases, there was a span of 19 bases. This CDR3 has 18 amino acids. Germline V gives CDR1 LNHDA, CDR2 SQIVND (reference sequence). The CDR3 reads CASSIIPRRTTTNYGYTF. DNA of the CDR3: TGTGCCAGTAGTATAATTCCCCGGCGTACAACGACTAACTATGGCTACACCTTC.

The chain combines TRBV2 with TRBJ2-3, with D tentatively TRBD1 (5 bases). Germline CDR1 SNHLY, CDR2 FYNNEI. V gave up 5 bases and J gave up 5 bases, with 20 bases separating them. The CDR3 has 16 residues. CDR3 sequence reads: CASSWTPQGLGDTQYF. In nucleotides, the CDR3 is TGTGCCAGCAGTTGGACACCTCAGGGTCTAGGAGATACGCAGTATTTT.

V is TRBV5-8 and J is TRBJ1-2; D is undetermined. The CDR3 consists of 19 residues. Trimming pared 0 bases from V and 6 bases from J, leaving 27 bases between. Per the germline V gene, CDR1 is SGHTS and CDR2 is YDEGEE. The CDR3 here is CASSLESRVMSAGMDGYTF. CDR3 sequence (DNA): TGTGCCAGCAGCTTGGAATCTCGGGTTATGTCCGCGGGGATGGATGGCTACACCTTC.

Worth noting for this clone: Other DNA sequences in the sample encode the same CDR3. The chain's CDR3 is CASSLIPGAYEQYF. Here the CDR3 DNA reads TGTGCCAGCAGCTTAATTCCAGGAGCCTACGAGCAGTACTTC. The chain joins TRBV7-2 to TRBJ2-7; no firm D call. The germline V gene encodes CDR1 SGHTA and CDR2 FQGNSA. The germline V and J ends were trimmed by 2 bases and 2 bases, with 10 bases remaining between them. The CDR3 runs 14 residues.

The V gene is TRBV4-3, the J gene TRBJ1-6; no firm D call. The CDR3 spans 17 residues. Per germline, CDR1 LGHNA and CDR2 YSLEER. V lost 1 base, J lost 0 bases, and 10 bases lay in between. The CDR3 DNA sequence: TGCGCCAGCAGCCAAGGAGTAGGAGGCTCCTATAATTCACCCCTCCACTTT. It specifies CASSQGVGGSYNSPLHF.

The chain is built from TRBV7-9 and TRBJ1-2; D gene unclear. Germline CDR1 reads SEHNR; CDR2 reads FQNEAQ (reference sequence). V was trimmed by 5 bases and J by 6 bases, leaving 16 bases between them. CDR3 length equals 14 residues. CDR3 protein: CASSRIGRADGYTF. The DNA of the CDR3 is TGTGCCAGCAGCCGCATCGGCCGGGCTGATGGCTACACCTTC. The whole variable domain, filled in from reference TRBV7-9 and TRBJ1-2, reads DTGVSQNPRHKITKRGQNVTFRCDPISEHNRLYWYRQTLGQGPEFLTYFQNEAQLEKSRLLSDRFSAERPKGSFSTLEIQRTEQGDSAMYLCASSRIGRADGYTFGSGTRLTVV.

This clone has a single count. The chain's CDR3 is CARGAGGSYEQYF. Here the CDR3 DNA reads TGCGCCCGCGGCGCAGGGGGCTCCTACGAGCAGTACTTC. The V call is TRBV10-2, the J call TRBJ2-7; 7 positions agree with TRBD1. Germline values: CDR1 WSHSY, CDR2 SAAADI. The CDR3 extends over 13 amino acids. J gave up 0 bases and V 11 bases, and 7 bases lay outside the gene matches.

V is TRBV5-1 and J is TRBJ2-1; no definite D call. The CDR3 consists of 13 residues. Germline values: CDR1 SGHRS, CDR2 YFSETQ. V dropped 4 bases and J dropped 12 bases, with 17 bases sitting between them. In nucleotides, the CDR3 is TGCGCCAGCAGCATAATGACACAAAACCCGCAGTTCTTC. Protein product: CASSIMTQNPQFF. Variable domain in full (rest from reference TRBV5-1 and TRBJ2-1): KAGVTQTPRYLIKTRGQQVTLSCSPISGHRSVSWYQQTPGQGLQFLFEYFSETQRNKGNFPGRFSGRQFSNSRSEMNVSTLELGDSALYLCASSIMTQNPQFFGPGTRLTVL.

Of note for this clone: This CDR3 is also generated by other DNA sequences in the sample. V gene TRBV4-1 combines with J gene TRBJ1-4, with D possibly being TRBD1 (5 bases). V dropped 0 bases and J dropped 4 bases, with 9 bases sitting between them. This CDR3 has 15 residues. Germline CDR1 reads MGHRA; CDR2 reads YSYEKL. The CDR3 nucleotides read TGCGCCAGCAGCCAAGAGGGCAGGGTTAATGAAAAACTGTTTTTT. Encoded protein: CASSQEGRVNEKLFF.

The chain is built from TRBV18 and TRBJ1-1; D may be TRBD1 (5 bases). V dropped 3 bases and J dropped 3 bases, with 17 bases sitting between them. CDR1 and CDR2 (germline): KGHSH, LQKENI. This CDR3 region has 16 residues. The CDR3 bases are TGTGCCAGCTCACCGGGAGGAGGGGCCAAGTACACTGAAGCTTTCTTT. It yields the protein CASSPGGGAKYTEAFF.

The chain couples TRBV5-5 to TRBJ2-7, with 7 positions matching TRBD1. From germline, CDR1 is SGHKS and CDR2 YYEKEE (reference sequence). The length of the CDR3 is 14 residues. V shed 3 bases, J shed 4 bases, and the junction held 7 bases outside the gene matches. DNA for the CDR3: TGTGCCAGCAGCTCAACAGGGGAACTTTACGAGCAGTACTTC. Translated, it gives CASSSTGELYEQYF.

V and J are TRBV18 and TRBJ1-2, with TRBD1 identical over 7 bases. The germline V gene has CDR1 KGHSH and CDR2 LQKENI. Trimming removed 6 bases from V and 4 bases from J; junction bases left unmatched: 8. This CDR3 has 14 amino acids. The CDR3, as DNA: TGTGCCAGCTCCGCCGGACAGGAGAGCTATGGCTACACCTTC. This sequence encodes CASSAGQESYGYTF.

This chain connects TRBV18 to TRBJ1-1; tentative D call: TRBD1 (6 bases). The CDR3 is 14 residues long. The V and J ends lost 6 bases and 4 bases respectively, with 15 bases between them. The V gene's germline CDR1 is KGHSH and CDR2 LQKENI. CDR3 in DNA: TGTGCCAGCTCGGAACAGGGATCTGGCACTGAAGCTTTCTTT. Its protein product is CASSEQGSGTEAFF.

The V call is TRBV5-4, the J call TRBJ1-1; D is unclear. Germline assignment: CDR1 SGHNT and CDR2 YYREEE (reference sequence). V was shortened by 2 bases and J by 3 bases, with 8 bases between the two germline ends. The CDR3 has 13 residues. The CDR3 sequence: CASSLPRDTEAFF. The CDR3 DNA reads as TGTGCCAGCAGCTTACCCCGGGACACTGAAGCTTTCTTT.

This chain uses TRBV6-5 with TRBJ1-5; D remains ambiguous. The CDR3 spans 13 residues. V lost 3 bases and J 4 bases, leaving 7 bases between the germline ends. CDR1 and CDR2 from the germline V gene are MNHEY and SVGAGI. CDR3 bases: TGTGCCAGCAGTTATCACTGGAATCAGCCCCAGCATTTT. This codes for CASSYHWNQPQHF.

The chain combines TRBV7-2 with TRBJ2-5; D may correspond to TRBD1 or TRBD2 (6 bases each). The CDR3 is 16 amino acids. Trimming cost V 1 base and J 5 bases, with 17 bases left between them. Germline assignment: CDR1 SGHTA and CDR2 FQGNSA. In nucleotides, the CDR3 is TGTGCCAGCAGCTTAGTCTCGCTGGGGGGCGGGGAGACCCAGTACTTC. This encodes CASSLVSLGGGETQYF. Full variable domain (remainder filled in from reference TRBV7-2 and TRBJ2-5): GAGVSQSPSNKVTEKGKDVELRCDPISGHTALYWYRQSLGQGLEFLIYFQGNSAPDKSGLPSDRFSAERTGGSVSTLTIQRTQQEDSAVYLCASSLVSLGGGETQYFGPGTRLLVL.